Reported below is one T cell receptor beta chain. This entry belongs to a study of blood T cell repertoires in COVID-19. TCRdb's table, derived via immunoSEQ multiplex PCR, lists solely in-frame clones and lacks some. The sample yields hundreds of thousands of clones, about 90% seen once. J was trimmed by 6 bases and V by 4 bases; bases with no gene match: 11. The CDR3 loop spans 15 amino acids. Germline CDR1 is LNHDA and CDR2 is SQIVND (reference sequence). The sequenced sample consisted of peripheral blood. V usage is TRBV19 and J usage is TRBJ1-1, with 7 bases lining up with TRBD1. The origin of this receptor is a woman in her 70s with COVID-19, enrolled during active disease. The CDR3 protein is CASSTQDRVRAEAFF. In DNA form, the CDR3 reads TGTGCCAGTAGTACGCAAGACAGGGTGAGGGCTGAAGCTTTCTTT.